This T cell receptor beta chain stems from a study of shared clonotypes between healthy human individuals. This CDR3 contains 16 residues. V shed 3 bases, J shed 1 base, and the junction held 1 base outside the gene matches. Germline lookup yields CDR1 SGHVS and CDR2 FNYEAQ. General observations from the study: The sole specimen, blood, was sampled, and tissue repertoires likely differ.

A remark on this clone: The antigen remains undetermined.

Sequencing used immunoSEQ multiplex PCR; TCRdb keeps in-frame clones, though not all of them. The sample comprises fewer than 850,000 clones, roughly 88% of which are singletons, and roughly 36% rests with the top ten. The receptor was isolated from a man in his late teens or twenties in good health. Some clones in this sample may be carry-over from other donors' samples. The genes are TRBV7-6 and TRBJ2-2, with 11 nucleotides matching TRBD2. The sample taken for sequencing was memory CD8+ T cells from PBMCs. This sample's subset: CD45RO+ cells pooled with CCR7-negative TemRA cells. The CDR3 protein is CASSFGTSGNTGELFF. For the CDR3, the DNA is TGTGCCAGCAGCTTTGGGACTAGCGGGAACACCGGGGAGCTGTTTTTT.